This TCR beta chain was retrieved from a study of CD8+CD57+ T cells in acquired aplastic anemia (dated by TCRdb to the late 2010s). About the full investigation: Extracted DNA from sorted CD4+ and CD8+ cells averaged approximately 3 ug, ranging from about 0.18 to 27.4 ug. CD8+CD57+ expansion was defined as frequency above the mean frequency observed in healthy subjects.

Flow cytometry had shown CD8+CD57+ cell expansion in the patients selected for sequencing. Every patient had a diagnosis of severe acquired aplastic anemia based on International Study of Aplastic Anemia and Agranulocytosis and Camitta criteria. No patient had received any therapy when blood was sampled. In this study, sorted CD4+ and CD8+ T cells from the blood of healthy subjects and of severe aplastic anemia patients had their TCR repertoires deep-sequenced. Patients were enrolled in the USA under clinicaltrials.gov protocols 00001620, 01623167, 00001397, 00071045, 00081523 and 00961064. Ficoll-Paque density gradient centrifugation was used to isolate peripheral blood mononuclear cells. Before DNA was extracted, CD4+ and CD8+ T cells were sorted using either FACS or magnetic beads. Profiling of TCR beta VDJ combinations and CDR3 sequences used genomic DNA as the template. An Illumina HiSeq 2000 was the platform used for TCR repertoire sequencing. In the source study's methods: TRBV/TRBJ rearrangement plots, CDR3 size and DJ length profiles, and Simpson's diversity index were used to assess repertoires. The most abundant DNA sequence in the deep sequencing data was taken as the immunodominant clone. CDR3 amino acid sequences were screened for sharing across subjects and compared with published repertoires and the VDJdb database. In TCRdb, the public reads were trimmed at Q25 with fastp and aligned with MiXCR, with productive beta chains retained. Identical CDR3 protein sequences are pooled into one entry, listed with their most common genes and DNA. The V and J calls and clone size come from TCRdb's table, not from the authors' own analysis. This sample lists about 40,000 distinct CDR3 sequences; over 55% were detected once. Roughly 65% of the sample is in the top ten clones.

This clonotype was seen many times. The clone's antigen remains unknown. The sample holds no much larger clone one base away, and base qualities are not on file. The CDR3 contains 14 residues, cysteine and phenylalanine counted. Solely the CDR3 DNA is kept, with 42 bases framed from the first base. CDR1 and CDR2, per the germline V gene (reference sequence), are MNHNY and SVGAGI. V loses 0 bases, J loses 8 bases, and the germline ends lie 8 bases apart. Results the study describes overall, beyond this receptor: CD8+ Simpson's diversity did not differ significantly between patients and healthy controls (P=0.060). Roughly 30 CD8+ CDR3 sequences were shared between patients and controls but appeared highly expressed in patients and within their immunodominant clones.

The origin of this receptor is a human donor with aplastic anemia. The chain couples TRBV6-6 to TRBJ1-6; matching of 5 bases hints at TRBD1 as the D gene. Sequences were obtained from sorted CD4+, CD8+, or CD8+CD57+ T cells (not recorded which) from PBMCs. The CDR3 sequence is CASSYSLGDSPLHF. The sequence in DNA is TGTGCCAGCAGTTACTCCTTGGGGGATTCACCCCTCCACTTT.